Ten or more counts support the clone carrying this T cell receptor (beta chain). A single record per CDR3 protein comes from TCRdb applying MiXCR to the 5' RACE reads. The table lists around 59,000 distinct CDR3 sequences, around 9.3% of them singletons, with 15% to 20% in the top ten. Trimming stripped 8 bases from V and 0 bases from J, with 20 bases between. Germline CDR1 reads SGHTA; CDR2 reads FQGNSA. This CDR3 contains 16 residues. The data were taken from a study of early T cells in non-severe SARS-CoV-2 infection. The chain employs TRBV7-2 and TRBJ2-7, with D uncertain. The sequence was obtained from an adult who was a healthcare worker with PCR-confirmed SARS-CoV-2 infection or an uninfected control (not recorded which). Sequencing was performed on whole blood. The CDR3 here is CASLLGPGQSSYEQYF. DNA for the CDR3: TGTGCCAGCCTTCTAGGACCAGGCCAAAGCTCCTACGAGCAGTACTTC.